Listed here are 3 T cell receptor beta chains from one sample, sequenced in a study of blood T cell repertoires in COVID-19. Assay used: immunoSEQ multiplex PCR; TCRdb lists only in-frame clones, some missing. The profile shows 87,000 or so clones, about 89% of them singletons. Material: peripheral blood. The source is a human donor with acute or convalescent COVID-19. The donor label of this sample is uncertain.

V usage is TRBV7-3 and J usage is TRBJ2-2; 9 bases are shared with TRBD2. This CDR3 comprises 16 residues. After removal of 5 bases from V and 4 bases from J, the junction contained 8 bases not matched to a gene. Germline V gene data show CDR1 as SGHTA and CDR2 as FQGTGA. The CDR3 DNA reads TGTGCCAGCAGCCCAGCGGGGGGTCCGGTCACCGGGGAGCTGTTTTTT. Its translation is CASSPAGGPVTGELFF. Drawing the rest from reference TRBV7-3 and TRBJ2-2, the complete variable domain is GAGVSQTPSNKVTEKGKYVELRCDPISGHTALYWYRQSLGQGPEFLIYFQGTGAADDSGLPNDRFFAVRPEGSVSTLKIQRTERGDSAVYLCASSPAGGPVTGELFFGEGSRLTVL.

The DNA of the CDR3 is TGTGCCAGCAGCCCCGGTGGGGGGGCTACGCAGTATTTT. This encodes CASSPGGGATQYF. J is TRBJ2-3 and V is TRBV5-6, with D maybe TRBD2 (7 bases). Trimming took off 4 bases at V and 8 bases at J, with 14 bases between the two ends. There are 13 residues in the CDR3. Germline CDR1 SGHDT, CDR2 YYEEEE.

The J gene is TRBJ2-1, the V gene TRBV29-1, with 13 bases that match TRBD2. With V trimmed by 6 bases and J by 1 base, 6 bases remained unmatched. The germline gives CDR1 SQVTM, CDR2 ANQGSEA. The CDR3 consists of 16 residues. CDR3 sequence (DNA): TGCAGCGTGCCCACTAGCGGGGGGGGATCCTACAATGAGCAGTTCTTC. Its protein product is CSVPTSGGGSYNEQFF.